This T cell receptor beta chain is drawn from a study of T-cell reconstitution after alpha-beta-depleted transplantation in children. Whole-study results and caveats: After transplant, at about two months, alpha-beta T cells were reportedly derived from several hundred expanded graft clones. At day 60, the high TCRbeta diversity found in some patients originated from recipient T cells and thymic progenitors that had survived. One year post-transplant, T-cell counts and diversity were largely derived from T cells produced anew.

V lost 3 bases to trimming and J lost 5 bases; unmatched junction nucleotides: 8. This CDR3 has 16 residues. Germline V lookup: CDR1 SGHNT, CDR2 YYREEE (reference sequence). A word on this clonotype: Its antigen is undetermined.

For TCRbeta, the library was prepared with unique molecular identifiers. TCRdb itself ran the PCR reads through MiXCR, one entry per CDR3 protein. In the table there are about 460,000 distinct CDR3 sequences, roughly a tenth of which are singletons. This chain connects TRBV5-4 to TRBJ2-3; 11 bases agree with TRBD2. Sequenced material: PBMCs, taken before TCRalphabeta/CD19-depleted stem cell transplant. The sequence came from a child aged 2 to 10 with inherited bone marrow failure, due to receive a stem cell transplant. This chain's CDR3 is CASSWDLAGGLDTQYF. The CDR3 region has the DNA TGTGCCAGCAGCTGGGACCTAGCGGGAGGATTAGATACGCAGTATTTT.